What follows are 18 T cell receptor beta chains derived from one specimen sequenced in a study of patients and donors after allogeneic stem cell transplantation. One entry per CDR3 protein, called by TCRdb with MiXCR from the RT-PCR reads. The sample lists approximately 430,000 distinct CDR3 sequences, 16% occurring once. Sequencing input: blood, either unsorted or a sorted T cell fraction (not recorded which). These receptors were taken from a human donor who was either an allogeneic HSCT recipient or a stem cell or donor lymphocyte infusion donor (not recorded which). It is not recorded whose cells these are; they may come from a transplant donor.

This clonotype turned up a few times. The chain is built from TRBV24-1 and TRBJ2-6, with a tentative D call TRBD1 (6 bases). Germline loops: CDR1 KGHDR, CDR2 SFDVKD. V lost 4 bases and J lost 0, with 15 bases in between. CDR3 length: 18 residues. CDR3 amino acids: CATSDPPGQDSGANVLTF. The CDR3 DNA reads TGTGCCACCAGTGACCCTCCGGGACAAGACTCTGGGGCCAACGTCCTGACTTTC.

This clonotype was found a few times. The rearrangement joins TRBV29-1 to TRBJ2-2; weak D call: TRBD1 (6 bases). This CDR3 contains 14 residues. Germline V gene lookup returns CDR1 SQVTM and CDR2 ANQGSEA. V lost 5 bases to trimming and J lost 0 bases, with 10 bases between them. CDR3 nucleotide sequence: TGCAGCGTTTGGGACAAGGCGAACACCGGGGAGCTGTTTTTT. It is translated as CSVWDKANTGELFF.

The chain is built from TRBV11-2 and TRBJ2-5, with D hard to call. There are 12 residues in the CDR3. Germline-derived CDR1 and CDR2 are SGHAT and FQNNGV. V was shortened by 7 bases and J by 1 base, with 7 bases between the two germline ends. The CDR3 nucleotides read TGTGCCAGCAAGAGATCCCAAGAGACCCAGTACTTC. Amino acids: CASKRSQETQYF. The full variable domain, with the rest looked up from reference TRBV11-2 and TRBJ2-5, is EAGVAQSPRYKIIEKRQSVAFWCNPISGHATLYWYQQILGQGPKLLIQFQNNGVVDDSQLPKDRFSAERLKGVDSTLKIQPAKLEDSAVYLCASKRSQETQYFGPGTRLLVL.

This clonotype has more than one count but fewer than ten. The chain joins TRBV6-5 to TRBJ1-3; a possible D gene is TRBD1 (5 bases). Germline V gene sequence: CDR1 MNHEY, CDR2 SVGAGI. The CDR3 extends over 16 amino acids. The V and J ends lost 2 bases and 1 base respectively, with 12 bases between them. CDR3 residues: CASSYNGDLSGNTIYF. The CDR3 DNA sequence: TGTGCCAGCAGTTACAATGGGGACTTATCTGGAAACACCATATATTTT.

The chain recombines TRBV20-1 with TRBJ2-3; 16 nucleotides agree with TRBD2. Germline assignment: CDR1 DFQATT and CDR2 SNEGSKA (reference sequence). This CDR3 spans 18 amino acids. Losses at the gene ends were 3 bases for V and 5 bases for J; bases not matched to a gene: 11. CDR3 region: CSARGSGTSGRAGDTQYF. DNA of the CDR3: TGCAGTGCTAGGGGTTCCGGGACTAGCGGGAGGGCGGGAGATACGCAGTATTTT.

The sample holds a few counts of this clonotype. This chain connects TRBV7-3 to TRBJ2-3; D may match TRBD1 or TRBD2 (5 bases each). V was pared by 5 bases and J by 0 bases, with 9 bases between. Germline assignment: CDR1 SGHTA and CDR2 FQGTGA. This CDR3 comprises 14 residues. The CDR3 region is CASSPGTSTDTQYF. CDR3 DNA: TGTGCCAGCAGCCCAGGGACGAGCACAGATACGCAGTATTTT.

The chain couples TRBV20-1 to TRBJ2-3; D is undetermined. Germline CDR1 and CDR2: DFQATT and SNEGSKA (reference sequence). The CDR3 extends over 16 amino acids. Trimming stripped 1 base from V and 2 bases from J, with 16 bases between. CDR3 region: CSARVIGLPSTDTQYF. CDR3 coding DNA: TGCAGTGCTAGAGTGATTGGGCTCCCTTCCACAGATACGCAGTATTTT.

This clonotype has ten or more counts. The rearrangement links TRBV5-1 to TRBJ2-1, with TRBD2 matching 7 bases. Germline V CDR1 and CDR2: SGHRS, YFSETQ. Trimming cost V 2 bases and J 4 bases; bases outside gene matches: 9. CDR3 size: 16 residues. The CDR3 bases are TGCGCCAGCAGCTTTGGAGGGACTAAGAAATACAATGAGCAGTTCTTC. Amino acids: CASSFGGTKKYNEQFF.

This chain joins TRBV21-1 and TRBJ1-3; the table's D gene call, TRBD1, was not cross checked with the DNA. TRBV21-1 is an annotated pseudogene. The CDR3 is made up of 16 amino acids. The CDR3 sequence: CASSKDRGGAGNTIYF. CDR3 bases: TGTGCCAGCAGCAAAGACAGAGGGGGGGCTGGAAACACCATATATTTT.

This sequence joins TRBV6-1 and TRBJ1-3, with 7 bases fitting TRBD1. Germline CDR1 reads MNHNS; CDR2 reads SASEGT. V lost 4 bases, J lost 1 base, and 10 bases stayed unmatched. This CDR3 spans 17 amino acids. The CDR3 nucleotides are TGTGCCAGCAGTGGAGGAAACAGGGGAGGTTCTGGAAACACCATATATTTT. Amino acids: CASSGGNRGGSGNTIYF.

This clonotype has just a few counts. The CDR3 nucleotides read TGTGCCAGCTCTCCGGGGACTAGCGGGGACACCGGGGAGCTGTTTTTT. Encoded protein: CASSPGTSGDTGELFF. V gene TRBV27 combines with J gene TRBJ2-2; 13 bases align to TRBD2. CDR1 MNHEY and CDR2 SMNVEV come from the germline V gene (reference sequence). The CDR3 is 16 residues long. V was clipped by 8 bases and J by 3 bases; unmatched bases: 6.

This clonotype was recorded a few times. The J gene is TRBJ1-4, the V gene TRBV29-1; D not certain. Deletions cut 4 bases from V and 4 bases from J, with 10 bases between. From germline, CDR1 is SQVTM and CDR2 ANQGSEA. The CDR3 loop spans 13 amino acids. This CDR3 is CSVVIEGNEKLFF. As DNA, the CDR3 is TGCAGCGTTGTTATAGAGGGTAATGAAAAACTGTTTTTT. The full variable domain, with the rest looked up from reference TRBV29-1 and TRBJ1-4, is SAVISQKPSRDICQRGTSLTIQCQVDSQVTMMFWYRQQPGQSLTLIATANQGSEATYESGFVIDKFPISRPNLTFSTLTVSNMSPEDSSIYLCSVVIEGNEKLFFGSGTQLSVL.

This clonotype was detected a few times. The chain is built from TRBV27 and TRBJ2-1; D possibly uses TRBD1 or TRBD2 (5 bases each). The CDR3 loop spans 17 amino acids. Trimming stripped 8 bases from V and 7 bases from J, with 27 bases between. Per the germline V gene, CDR1 is MNHEY and CDR2 is SMNVEV (reference sequence). The CDR3 nucleotides read TGTGCCAGCTCTTTTACGGAGCGGAAGTTGTGGGGGAATGAGCAGTTCTTC. Its protein product is CASSFTERKLWGNEQFF.

The table lists this clonotype with a few counts. The chain has TRBV29-1 and TRBJ2-7; D unresolved. Trimming shortened V by 7 bases and J by 3 bases, and 13 bases separated the two germline ends. This CDR3 comprises 12 residues. The germline gives CDR1 SQVTM, CDR2 ANQGSEA. The CDR3 DNA follows: TGCAGCGCCGTAGTCAGAAACTACGAGCAGTACTTC. Translating it yields CSAVVRNYEQYF.

The chain is built from TRBV30 and TRBJ2-3, with TRBD2 as a possible D gene (5 bases). This CDR3 spans 13 amino acids. Per the germline V gene, CDR1 is GTSNPN and CDR2 is SVGIG (reference sequence). Trimming removed 2 bases from V and 4 bases from J, with 10 bases in between. The CDR3 protein is CAWSRGLADTQYF. CDR3 coding DNA: TGTGCCTGGAGTCGGGGTCTTGCAGATACGCAGTATTTT.

This clonotype was observed many times. The chain is built from TRBV12-3 or TRBV12-4 and TRBJ2-6; D uncertain. The CDR3 covers 13 residues. V was clipped by 10 bases and J by 0 bases, with 7 bases between them. This CDR3 is CANRASGANVLTF. CDR3 sequence (DNA): TGTGCCAACAGAGCCTCTGGGGCCAACGTCCTGACTTTC.

This clonotype was detected only a few times. V usage is TRBV12-3 or TRBV12-4 and J usage is TRBJ2-2, with 8 nucleotides matching TRBD2. CDR3 length: 16 amino acids. With V trimmed by 6 bases and J by 4 bases, 10 bases remained unmatched. The CDR3 DNA sequence: TGTGCCAGCAGCCGGGGGGGGGCAATAATCACCGGGGAGCTGTTTTTT. As protein: CASSRGGAIITGELFF.

The V and J genes are TRBV24-1 and TRBJ2-1; the D gene is possibly TRBD2 (6 bases). CDR1 KGHDR and CDR2 SFDVKD come from the germline V gene. The length of the CDR3 is 15 residues. Trimming removed 5 bases at V and 5 bases at J, with 15 bases between. The CDR3 nucleotides read TGTGCCACCAGTGTCATCGGGAGCCCCCACAATGAGCAGTTCTTC. As protein: CATSVIGSPHNEQFF.